These 8 T cell receptor beta chains share one sample of origin, sequenced in a study of cytomegalovirus exposure and HLA in healthy donors. Repertoires were generated with immunoSEQ multiplex PCR, while TCRdb's copy carries only in-frame clones and drops some. Of 150,000 to 250,000 clones listed, more than 65% are singletons. Sequencing input: PBMCs. Receptor source: a woman in her twenties or thirties in good health and CMV-seropositive.

The CDR3 DNA reads TGTGCCAGCAGCATTAATAGGGAGTACGAGCAGTACTTC. The encoded protein is CASSINREYEQYF. The chain combines TRBV7-3 with TRBJ2-7; D is perhaps TRBD2 (5 bases). Trimming stripped 5 bases from V and 4 bases from J, with 12 bases between. Germline lookup yields CDR1 SGHTA and CDR2 FQGTGA. The CDR3 runs 13 residues.

The J gene is TRBJ2-7, the V gene TRBV10-3; D might be TRBD1 (6 bases). Trimming removed 3 bases from V and 2 bases from J, with 29 bases in between. The CDR3 is made up of 20 amino acids. The germline V gene has CDR1 ENHRY and CDR2 SYGVKD. DNA for the CDR3: TGTGCCATCAGTGATGAGTTGAGATCTACGGCCGCCAAGGGGGCCTACGAGCAGTACTTC. It is translated as CAISDELRSTAAKGAYEQYF.

The chain recombines TRBV29-1 with TRBJ2-1; 10 bases line up with TRBD2. V trimming: 4 bases; J trimming: 0 bases; junction bases outside the gene matches: 6. The CDR3 consists of 16 residues. CDR1 and CDR2 (germline): SQVTM, ANQGSEA. In nucleotides, the CDR3 is TGCAGCGTTGCCGGACTAGCGGAAGGCTCCTACAATGAGCAGTTCTTC. Protein product: CSVAGLAEGSYNEQFF.

This chain connects TRBV27 to TRBJ2-7; 8 bases agree with TRBD2. V gave up 7 bases and J gave up 4 bases; unmatched junction bases: 9. Germline V gene data show CDR1 as MNHEY and CDR2 as SMNVEV (reference sequence). The CDR3 covers 14 residues. The CDR3 DNA sequence: TGTGCCAGCACCCGCCGGAGCGGGAGTTACGAGCAGTACTTC. It is translated as CASTRRSGSYEQYF.

The sample holds a few counts of this clone. The chain employs TRBV9 and TRBJ1-1, with D unresolved. Germline CDR1 reads SGDLS; CDR2 reads YYNGEE. CDR3 length: 12 residues. The V and J ends lost 8 bases and 1 base respectively, with 9 bases between them. This CDR3 reads CASTPTNTEAFF. CDR3 in DNA: TGTGCCAGTACACCCACGAACACTGAAGCTTTCTTT.

The rearrangement joins TRBV10-1 to TRBJ2-1; 9 positions agree with TRBD2. The CDR3 spans 15 residues. The V gene end was trimmed by 3 bases and the J gene end by 9 bases; junction bases not matched to a gene: 9. Germline-derived CDR1 and CDR2 are WNHNN and SYGVQD (reference sequence). The CDR3 DNA reads TGCGCCAGCAGTGAACGGTTAGCGGGAGAGTTTGAGCAGTTCTTC. The encoded protein is CASSERLAGEFEQFF.

The J gene is TRBJ1-2, the V gene TRBV30; a possible D gene is TRBD1 (5 bases). Trimming stripped 3 bases from V and 3 bases from J, with 11 bases between. The CDR3 runs to 13 residues. Germline V lookup: CDR1 GTSNPN, CDR2 SVGIG (reference sequence). The CDR3 spells CAWSKGFDYGYTF. The CDR3 DNA sequence: TGTGCCTGGAGCAAGGGGTTCGACTATGGCTACACCTTC.

The gene calls are TRBV2 and TRBJ1-2, with 7 bases identical to TRBD1. Trimming removed 5 bases from V and 6 bases from J; junction bases left unmatched: 6. Per germline, CDR1 SNHLY and CDR2 FYNNEI. The CDR3 length is 13 residues. The CDR3 sequence is CASSRGQPDGYTF. CDR3 DNA sequence: TGTGCCAGCAGTAGGGGACAGCCGGATGGCTACACCTTC.